This entry lists 2 T cell receptor beta chains sequenced from one sample in a study of blood T cell repertoires in COVID-19. TCRdb keeps only in-frame clones here, not all; method: immunoSEQ multiplex PCR. The table includes hundreds of thousands of clones, 88% detected once. What was sequenced was PBMCs or T cells enriched from blood (not recorded which). The receptors here all came from a woman aged 45-65 years who had recovered from COVID-19.

The chain employs TRBV10-2 and TRBJ2-3, with D unresolved. Germline-derived CDR1 and CDR2 are WSHSY and SAAADI. The CDR3 sequence is 14 residues long. The V and J ends lost 8 bases and 1 base respectively, with 13 bases between them. CDR3 sequence reads: CASESSRGTDTQYF. For the CDR3, the DNA is TGCGCCAGCGAATCTTCACGGGGCACAGATACGCAGTATTTT.

V is TRBV20-1 and J is TRBJ2-1, with D uncertain. The V gene's germline CDR1 is DFQATT and CDR2 SNEGSKA (reference sequence). V lost 3 bases, J lost 8 bases, and 11 bases lay in between. The length of the CDR3 is 12 residues. In DNA, the CDR3 is TGCAGTGCTAGTTTAGCTCGGGATGAGCAGTTCTTC. Translation gives CSASLARDEQFF.